This entry is about one TCR beta chain. Antigen specificity is unknown. This specimen comes from a study of graft-versus-host responses after intestinal transplantation. The wider study: Each of the recipients got a multivisceral, liver-intestinal, or isolated intestinal transplant. Anti-thymocyte globulin induction was given to all recipients, followed by tacrolimus and steroids for around 3 years.

Lamina propria and intraepithelial lymphocytes were released by processing graft tissue. General study findings and limits: GvH clones detected in recipient marrow included some appearing first in ileum or blood. Within allografts, high graft-versus-host to host-versus-graft clonal ratios were seen among patients with graft-donor T cell macrochimerism.

Clones were sequenced by immunoSEQ multiplex PCR, and TCRdb holds only the in-frame ones, with some missing. The sample yields 5,700 or so clones, about 75% seen once. Looked up from germline, CDR1 is SGHTA and CDR2 is FQGTGA. V dropped 2 bases and J dropped 3 bases, with 17 bases sitting between them. The CDR3 spans 16 residues. This chain links TRBV7-3 with TRBJ2-7; D is possibly TRBD2 (6 bases). Sequencing was performed on ileum tissue, taken 220 to 240 days after intestinal transplant. This clonotype was obtained from a human patient who received an intestinal transplant, so some T cells may come from the graft donor. The CDR3 DNA sequence: TGTGCCAGCAGCTTAGCGGCGGGAAACCTGGGCTACGAGCAGTACTTC. It encodes CASSLAAGNLGYEQYF.